These 30 T cell receptor beta chains were sequenced from one sample in a study of shared clonotypes between healthy human individuals. Libraries were prepared by immunoSEQ multiplex PCR; TCRdb keeps only in-frame clonotypes and omits some of them. The table shows about 470,000 clones, with more than 75% occurring only once. Sequencing used PBMCs. Receptor source: a woman aged 40 to 50 in good health. Some clones in this sample may be carry-over from other donors' samples.

This clone was seen more than once but under ten times. The J gene is TRBJ2-3, the V gene TRBV29-1; tentative D call: TRBD2 (6 bases). This CDR3 comprises 12 residues. The germline V and J ends were trimmed by 8 bases and 0 bases, with 9 bases remaining between them. CDR1 SQVTM and CDR2 ANQGSEA come from the germline V gene. For the CDR3, the DNA is TGCAGCAGTAGCGGTAGCACAGATACGCAGTATTTT. This gives the protein CSSSGSTDTQYF.

The V call is TRBV29-1, the J call TRBJ2-1, with 12 bases identical to TRBD2. The germline V gene encodes CDR1 SQVTM and CDR2 ANQGSEA. The ends lost 1 base at V and 4 bases at J; junction bases unmatched: 17. The length of the CDR3 is 20 residues. CDR3 coding DNA: TGCAGCGTTGAAGGCTTACTAGCGGGAGGCCCCCCCCTTTCTTACAATGAGCAGTTCTTC. Amino acid sequence: CSVEGLLAGGPPLSYNEQFF.

The rearrangement uses TRBV5-1 and TRBJ2-2; TRBD1 might be the D (6 bases). Germline values: CDR1 SGHRS, CDR2 YFSETQ. This CDR3 region has 15 residues. V lost 4 bases to trimming and J lost 4 bases, with 14 bases between them. This CDR3 is CASSPYRESTGELFF. The CDR3 bases are TGCGCCAGCAGCCCGTACAGGGAATCCACCGGGGAGCTGTTTTTT.

This clone has only a few counts. V usage is TRBV7-2 and J usage is TRBJ2-7; D is uncertain. The CDR3 has 12 residues. Germline V CDR1 and CDR2: SGHTA, FQGNSA. Trimming removed 2 bases from V and 6 bases from J, with 8 bases in between. DNA for the CDR3: TGTGCCAGCAGCTTAAGGCCGGCCGAGCAGTACTTC. Encoded protein: CASSLRPAEQYF.

The J gene is TRBJ2-1, the V gene TRBV28; D may be TRBD2 (6 bases). V lost 3 bases, J lost 0 bases, and 15 bases lay in between. The CDR3 covers 17 residues. The germline CDR1 and CDR2 sequences are MDHEN and SYDVKM. The CDR3 sequence: CASSLELAPSSYNEQFF. The CDR3 DNA reads as TGTGCCAGCAGTTTGGAACTAGCTCCGAGCTCCTACAATGAGCAGTTCTTC.

The rearrangement joins TRBV13 to TRBJ2-1, with 15 bases aligning to TRBD2. V lost 5 bases, J lost 7 bases, and 9 bases stayed unmatched. Germline lookup yields CDR1 PRHDT and CDR2 FYEKMQ (reference sequence). This CDR3 contains 17 residues. The CDR3 is CASSPRAGTSGRNEQFF. In nucleotides, the CDR3 is TGTGCCAGCAGCCCCCGGGCCGGGACTAGCGGGAGGAATGAGCAGTTCTTC.

This rearrangement joins TRBV4-3 to TRBJ2-2; 16 bases line up with TRBD2. The CDR3 spans 20 residues. V trimming: 0 bases; J trimming: 5 bases; junction bases outside the gene matches: 9. Germline values: CDR1 LGHNA, CDR2 YSLEER. The CDR3 is CASSQDTPGTSGRVTGELFF. In nucleotides, the CDR3 is TGCGCCAGCAGCCAAGATACCCCCGGGACTAGCGGGAGGGTAACCGGGGAGCTGTTTTTT.

This chain joins TRBV9 and TRBJ1-2; no clear D. Germline V gives CDR1 SGDLS, CDR2 YYNGEE. Between the trimmed V and J ends, which lost 0 bases and 9 bases, there was a span of 18 bases. This CDR3 has 15 amino acids. The CDR3 nucleotides are TGTGCCAGCAGCGTAGCTCTGGGTTCGCAGGTTAGCTACACCTTC. It specifies CASSVALGSQVSYTF.

The V and J genes are TRBV10-3 and TRBJ2-1; the match to TRBD1 covers 10 bases. V was pared by 5 bases and J by 5 bases, with 6 bases of the junction left unmatched. The CDR3 loop spans 15 amino acids. CDR1 ENHRY and CDR2 SYGVKD come from the germline V gene. The CDR3 is CAISRAGTGDNEQFF. The CDR3 bases are TGTGCCATCAGTAGAGCCGGGACAGGGGACAATGAGCAGTTCTTC.

In this sample, this clone turned up a few times. The chain links TRBV2 to TRBJ2-7, with 11 bases matching TRBD1. Trimming at V came to 5 bases and at J to 3 bases, leaving 6 bases not matched to a gene. The CDR3 extends over 15 amino acids. CDR1 and CDR2 (germline): SNHLY, FYNNEI. CDR3 sequence: CASSPRTGGYYEQYF. In nucleotides, the CDR3 is TGTGCCAGCAGTCCCAGGACAGGGGGCTACTACGAGCAGTACTTC. Full variable domain (missing parts from reference TRBV2 and TRBJ2-7): EPEVTQTPSHQVTQMGQEVILRCVPISNHLYFYWYRQILGQKVEFLVSFYNNEISEKSEIFDDQFSVERPDGSNFTLKIRSTKLEDSAMYFCASSPRTGGYYEQYFGPGTRLTVT.

The chain links TRBV28 to TRBJ1-5; 10 positions match TRBD1. V shed 5 bases, J shed 0 bases, and the junction held 4 bases outside the gene matches. This CDR3 comprises 16 residues. In germline, CDR1 is MDHEN, CDR2 SYDVKM. As DNA, the CDR3 is TGTGCCAGCAGTCCAGACAGGGGGCTTAGCAATCAGCCCCAGCATTTT. Translation: CASSPDRGLSNQPQHF.

The chain uses TRBV7-9 and TRBJ2-3, with 9 bases matching TRBD1. This CDR3 is 15 amino acids long. The V gene end was trimmed by 3 bases and the J gene end by 0 bases; junction bases not matched to a gene: 1. CDR1 is SEHNR, CDR2 FQNEAQ, per germline (reference sequence). The CDR3 nucleotides are TGTGCCAGCAGCTTGGGGACAGGGAGCACAGATACGCAGTATTTT. It codes for CASSLGTGSTDTQYF.

The chain joins TRBV5-1 to TRBJ2-7, with 8 bases that match TRBD1. The CDR3 has 16 residues. V dropped 0 bases and J dropped 0; count of bases not matched to a gene: 5. Germline V gene sequence: CDR1 SGHRS, CDR2 YFSETQ. The CDR3 DNA sequence: TGCGCCAGCAGCTTGGCCGGGGACAGGTACTCCTACGAGCAGTACTTC. Amino acid sequence: CASSLAGDRYSYEQYF.

CDR3 nucleotide sequence: TGTGCCAGCAGCTTAGGACAGCTAGGAGGCACAGATACGCAGTATTTT. Its translation: CASSLGQLGGTDTQYF. This chain joins TRBV11-2 and TRBJ2-3; D may be TRBD1 (5 bases). Germline V gene lookup returns CDR1 SGHAT and CDR2 FQNNGV. The CDR3 runs 16 residues. V lost 1 base and J 1 base, leaving 12 bases between the germline ends.

V is TRBV5-1 and J is TRBJ1-2; TRBD1 is a possible D gene (5 bases). In germline, CDR1 is SGHRS, CDR2 YFSETQ. Between the trimmed V and J ends, which lost 4 bases and 2 bases, there was a span of 15 bases. CDR3 size: 15 residues. The CDR3 reads CASSLHPGVNYGYTF. The CDR3 coding sequence is TGCGCCAGCAGCCTCCACCCGGGGGTAAACTATGGCTACACCTTC.

This clone was observed a single time. The chain combines TRBV27 with TRBJ2-7; TRBD1 might be the D (6 bases). Trimming stripped 2 bases from V and 4 bases from J, with 12 bases between. Germline lookup yields CDR1 MNHEY and CDR2 SMNVEV (reference sequence). The CDR3 covers 14 residues. The CDR3, as DNA: TGTGCCAGCAGTTTAAGAGGGGGAAGATACGAGCAGTACTTC. This codes for CASSLRGGRYEQYF.

The rearrangement uses TRBV11-2 and TRBJ2-2; D unclear. CDR3 length: 12 amino acids. Germline lookup yields CDR1 SGHAT and CDR2 FQNNGV. The V gene lost 6 bases and the J gene lost 16 bases, with 18 bases spanning the gap. The CDR3 loop is CASSFSRIMGFF. The DNA of the CDR3 is TGTGCCAGCAGTTTTAGCCGAATAATGGGGTTTTTT.

In its sample, this clone was seen a few times. The junction shows a germline mismatch at one end, possibly a read error. CDR3 sequence: CASSLDREREQYF. CDR3 nucleotide sequence: TGTGCTAGCAGCCTCGACAGGGAGCGCGAGCAGTACTTC. The J gene is TRBJ2-7, the V gene TRBV7-7; 7 bases align to TRBD1. This CDR3 has 13 residues. Germline V gene data show CDR1 as SSHAT and CDR2 as FNYEAQ (reference sequence).

V and J are TRBV19 and TRBJ2-2; perhaps TRBD1 as D (5 bases). Trimming stripped 5 bases from V and 7 bases from J, with 8 bases between. The V gene's germline CDR1 is LNHDA and CDR2 SQIVND (reference sequence). The CDR3 has 12 amino acids. Here the CDR3 reads CASSSGFGELFF. The DNA for the CDR3 is TGTGCCAGTAGTTCAGGGTTCGGGGAGCTGTTTTTT.

The chain carries TRBV11-1 and TRBJ2-3; D might be TRBD1 (5 bases). The germline V and J ends were trimmed by 3 bases and 5 bases, with 12 bases remaining between them. CDR1 is SGHAT and CDR2 is FQDESV in the germline V gene (reference sequence). The CDR3 runs 14 residues. The CDR3 nucleotides read TGTGCCAGCAGCTTGTCTGGTCAGGGAGATACGCAGTATTTT. It translates to CASSLSGQGDTQYF.

This clone occurred many times. This chain links TRBV2 with TRBJ2-7; unclear D gene. Germline loops: CDR1 SNHLY, CDR2 FYNNEI. V gave up 6 bases and J gave up 6 bases, with 6 bases separating them. The CDR3 has 10 residues. The CDR3 sequence: CASRTSEQYF. For the CDR3, the DNA is TGTGCCAGCAGGACGAGCGAGCAGTACTTC.

The chain recombines TRBV28 with TRBJ2-3, with 10 bases aligning to TRBD1. Germline V gene lookup returns CDR1 MDHEN and CDR2 SYDVKM. This CDR3 has 17 amino acids. V shed 4 bases and J 0 bases; nucleotides not matched to a gene: 7. The CDR3 region is CASSSGQGTVSTDTQYF. The CDR3 bases are TGTGCCAGCAGTTCGGGACAGGGGACAGTCAGCACAGATACGCAGTATTTT.

This sequence joins TRBV2 and TRBJ1-1; D remains unclear. Trimming shortened V by 6 bases and J by 1 base, and 12 bases separated the two germline ends. Germline V gives CDR1 SNHLY, CDR2 FYNNEI. This CDR3 has 14 residues. In DNA, the CDR3 is TGTGCCAGCAGGCCTTTACAGCCGAACACTGAAGCTTTCTTT. Amino acid sequence: CASRPLQPNTEAFF.

The chain recombines TRBV2 with TRBJ1-5; D is possibly TRBD1 (5 bases). This CDR3 comprises 13 residues. Trimming removed 7 bases at V and 5 bases at J, with 12 bases between. The germline gives CDR1 SNHLY, CDR2 FYNNEI. This CDR3 is CASNQGLDQPQHF. In DNA form, the CDR3 reads TGTGCCAGCAATCAGGGTTTGGATCAGCCCCAGCATTTT.

This chain joins TRBV18 and TRBJ1-5; 7 bases align to TRBD1. Trimming removed 6 bases from V and 1 base from J; junction bases left unmatched: 9. The CDR3 is 16 residues long. Looked up from germline, CDR1 is KGHSH and CDR2 is LQKENI. CDR3 DNA sequence: TGTGCCAGCTCCAGTCTCGGGACAGCGAGCAATCAGCCCCAGCATTTT. This translates into CASSSLGTASNQPQHF. Using reference TRBV18 and TRBJ1-5 for the parts outside the CDR3, the full variable domain is NAGVMQNPRHLVRRRGQEARLRCSPMKGHSHVYWYRQLPEEGLKFMVYLQKENIIDESGMPKERFSAEFPKEGPSILRIQQVVRGDSAAYFCASSSLGTASNQPQHFGDGTRLSIL.

The chain employs TRBV30 and TRBJ1-2; weak D call: TRBD1 (6 bases). CDR3 size: 13 residues. Per the germline V gene, CDR1 is GTSNPN and CDR2 is SVGIG (reference sequence). Trimming removed 5 bases at V and 3 bases at J, with 13 bases between. The CDR3, as DNA: TGTGCCTGGGAACAGGGAACTCACTATGGCTACACCTTC. Amino acids: CAWEQGTHYGYTF. Drawing the rest from reference TRBV30 and TRBJ1-2, the complete variable domain is SQTIHQWPATLVQPVGSPLSLECTVEGTSNPNLYWYRQAAGRGLQLLFYSVGIGQISSEVPQNLSASRPQDRQFILSSKKLLLSDSGFYLCAWEQGTHYGYTFGSGTRLTVV.

The chain couples TRBV5-4 to TRBJ2-1; 13 bases are shared with TRBD2. V shed 4 bases and J 0 bases; nucleotides not matched to a gene: 10. Germline values: CDR1 SGHNT, CDR2 YYREEE (reference sequence). This CDR3 is built from 19 residues. The CDR3: CASSHQLAGGLSSYNEQFF. CDR3 in DNA: TGTGCCAGCAGCCATCAACTAGCGGGAGGGCTCAGCTCCTACAATGAGCAGTTCTTC. The entire variable domain, with the rest obtained from reference TRBV5-4 and TRBJ2-1, is as follows: ETGVTQSPTHLIKTRGQQVTLRCSSQSGHNTVSWYQQALGQGPQFIFQYYREEENGRGNFPPRFSGLQFPNYSSELNVNALELDDSALYLCASSHQLAGGLSSYNEQFFGPGTRLTVL.

This sequence joins TRBV11-3 and TRBJ2-5; possible D gene TRBD2, 5 bases. The CDR3 covers 14 residues. Trimming removed 2 bases at V and 2 bases at J, with 9 bases between. Per the germline V gene, CDR1 is SGHNT and CDR2 is YENEEA. The CDR3 DNA is TGTGCCAGCAGCTTACGGGGAAGACAAGAGACCCAGTACTTC. Encoded protein: CASSLRGRQETQYF.

This rearrangement joins TRBV6-1 to TRBJ2-7; D call uncertain. Trimming pared 1 base from V and 6 bases from J, leaving 4 bases between. This CDR3 comprises 11 residues. Germline CDR1 and CDR2: MNHNS and SASEGT. The CDR3 DNA sequence: TGTGCCAGCAGTGAAGTGACCGAGCAGTACTTC. Translating it yields CASSEVTEQYF.

The chain carries TRBV6-1 and TRBJ2-5; TRBD2 might be the D (5 bases). CDR1 and CDR2 from the germline V gene are MNHNS and SASEGT. The V gene lost 8 bases and the J gene lost 3 bases, with 16 bases spanning the gap. This CDR3 is built from 14 residues. The CDR3 DNA reads TGTGCCAGCCAGCGGAGCCTGGGGAAAGAGACCCAGTACTTC. It is translated as CASQRSLGKETQYF.